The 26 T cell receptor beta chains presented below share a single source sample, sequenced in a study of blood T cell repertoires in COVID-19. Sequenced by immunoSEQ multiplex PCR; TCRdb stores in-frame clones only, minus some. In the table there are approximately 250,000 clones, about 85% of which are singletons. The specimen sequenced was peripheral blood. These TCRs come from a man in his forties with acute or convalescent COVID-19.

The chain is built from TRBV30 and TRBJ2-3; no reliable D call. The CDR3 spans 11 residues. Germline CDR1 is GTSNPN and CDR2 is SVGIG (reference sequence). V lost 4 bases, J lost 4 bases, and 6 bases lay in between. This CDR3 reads CAWTPSDTQYF. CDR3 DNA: TGTGCCTGGACCCCGTCAGATACGCAGTATTTT.

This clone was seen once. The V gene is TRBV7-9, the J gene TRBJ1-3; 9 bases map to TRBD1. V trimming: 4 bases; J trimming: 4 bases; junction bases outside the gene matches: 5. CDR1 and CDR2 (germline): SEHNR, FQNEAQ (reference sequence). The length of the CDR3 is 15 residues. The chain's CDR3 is CASSSDRGPGNTIYF. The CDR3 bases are TGTGCCAGCAGCTCGGACAGGGGCCCGGGAAACACCATATATTTT.

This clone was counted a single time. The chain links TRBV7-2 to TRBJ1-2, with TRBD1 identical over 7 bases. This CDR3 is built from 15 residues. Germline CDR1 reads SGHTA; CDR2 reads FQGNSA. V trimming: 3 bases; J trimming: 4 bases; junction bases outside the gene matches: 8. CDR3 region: CASSFSGTEAYGYTF. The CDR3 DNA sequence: TGTGCCAGCAGCTTTTCCGGGACAGAAGCCTATGGCTACACCTTC.

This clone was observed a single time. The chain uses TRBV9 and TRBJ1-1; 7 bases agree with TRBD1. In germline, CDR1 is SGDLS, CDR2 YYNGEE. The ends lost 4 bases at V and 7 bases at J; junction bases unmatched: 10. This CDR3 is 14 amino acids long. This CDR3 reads CASSLTGQGGEAFF. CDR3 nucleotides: TGTGCCAGCAGCTTGACAGGGCAAGGGGGTGAAGCTTTCTTT.

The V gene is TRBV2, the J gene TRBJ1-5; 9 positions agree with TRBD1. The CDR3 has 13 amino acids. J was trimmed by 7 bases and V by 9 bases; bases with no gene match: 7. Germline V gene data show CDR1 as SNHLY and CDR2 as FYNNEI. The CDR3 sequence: CASLGQGRQPQHF. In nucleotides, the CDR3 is TGTGCCAGTCTAGGACAGGGGCGCCAGCCCCAGCATTTT.

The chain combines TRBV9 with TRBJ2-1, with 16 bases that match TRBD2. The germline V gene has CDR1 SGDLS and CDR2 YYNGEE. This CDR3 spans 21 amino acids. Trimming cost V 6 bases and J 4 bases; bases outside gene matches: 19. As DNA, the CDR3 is TGTGCCAGCATCTCCCCCCCGGGACTAGCGGGGGGGCATTGTATATACAATGAGCAGTTCTTC. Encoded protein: CASISPPGLAGGHCIYNEQFF.

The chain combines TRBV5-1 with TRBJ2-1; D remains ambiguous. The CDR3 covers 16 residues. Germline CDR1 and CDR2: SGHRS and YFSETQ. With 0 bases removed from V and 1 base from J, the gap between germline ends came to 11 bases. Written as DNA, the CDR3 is TGCGCCAGCAGCTTGGGGGCCCGTTGGTCCTACAATGAGCAGTTCTTC. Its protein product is CASSLGARWSYNEQFF.

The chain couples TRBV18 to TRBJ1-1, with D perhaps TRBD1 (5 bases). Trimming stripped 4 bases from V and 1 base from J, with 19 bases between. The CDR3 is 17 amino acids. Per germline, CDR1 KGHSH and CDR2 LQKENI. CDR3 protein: CASSRGTRGTPNTEAFF. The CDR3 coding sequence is TGTGCCAGCTCACGAGGTACTCGGGGGACGCCGAACACTGAAGCTTTCTTT.

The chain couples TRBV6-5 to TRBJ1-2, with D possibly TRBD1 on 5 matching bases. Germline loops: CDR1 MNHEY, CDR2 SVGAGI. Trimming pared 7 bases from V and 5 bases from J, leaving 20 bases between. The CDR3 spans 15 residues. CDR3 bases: TGTGCCAGCACCCGACACCGTGCGGGGGTGTATGGCTACACCTTC. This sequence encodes CASTRHRAGVYGYTF.

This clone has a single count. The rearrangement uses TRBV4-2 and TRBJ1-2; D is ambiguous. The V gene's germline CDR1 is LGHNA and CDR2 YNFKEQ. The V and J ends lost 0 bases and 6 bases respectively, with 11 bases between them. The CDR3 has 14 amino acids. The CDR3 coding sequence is TGTGCCAGCAGCCAAGAGTCACGGAGACATGGCTACACCTTC. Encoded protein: CASSQESRRHGYTF.

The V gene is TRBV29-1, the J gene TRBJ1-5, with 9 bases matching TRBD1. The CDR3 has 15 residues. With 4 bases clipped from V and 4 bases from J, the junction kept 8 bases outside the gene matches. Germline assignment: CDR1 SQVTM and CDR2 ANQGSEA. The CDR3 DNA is TGCAGCGTTGCGATCGGGACAGGGTTAAATCAGCCCCAGCATTTT. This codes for CSVAIGTGLNQPQHF.

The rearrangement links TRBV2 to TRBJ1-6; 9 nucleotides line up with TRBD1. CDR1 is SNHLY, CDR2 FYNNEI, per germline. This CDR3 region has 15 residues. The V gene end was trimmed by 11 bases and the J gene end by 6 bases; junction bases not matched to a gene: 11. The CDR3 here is CACTPGDRANSPLHF. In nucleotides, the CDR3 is TGTGCCTGTACCCCTGGGGACAGGGCTAATTCACCCCTCCACTTT.

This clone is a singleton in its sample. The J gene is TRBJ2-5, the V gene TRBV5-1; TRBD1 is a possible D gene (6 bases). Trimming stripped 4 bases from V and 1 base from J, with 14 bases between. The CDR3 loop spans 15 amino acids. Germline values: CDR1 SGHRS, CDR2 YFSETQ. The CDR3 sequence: CASSSGQQIQETQYF. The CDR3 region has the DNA TGCGCCAGCAGCAGTGGACAGCAGATCCAAGAGACCCAGTACTTC.

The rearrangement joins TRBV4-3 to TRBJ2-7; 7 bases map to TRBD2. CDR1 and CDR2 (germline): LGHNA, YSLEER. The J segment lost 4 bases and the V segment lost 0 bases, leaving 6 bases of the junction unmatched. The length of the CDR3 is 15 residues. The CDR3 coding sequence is TGCGCCAGCAGCCAAGAACCTAGCGGTACTTACGAGCAGTACTTC. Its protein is CASSQEPSGTYEQYF.

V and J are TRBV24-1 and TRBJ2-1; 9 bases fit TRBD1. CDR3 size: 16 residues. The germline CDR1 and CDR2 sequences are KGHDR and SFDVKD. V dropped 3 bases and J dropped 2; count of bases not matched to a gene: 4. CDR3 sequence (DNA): TGTGCCACCAGTGATACCGGGACAGGGACCTACAATGAGCAGTTCTTC. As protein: CATSDTGTGTYNEQFF.

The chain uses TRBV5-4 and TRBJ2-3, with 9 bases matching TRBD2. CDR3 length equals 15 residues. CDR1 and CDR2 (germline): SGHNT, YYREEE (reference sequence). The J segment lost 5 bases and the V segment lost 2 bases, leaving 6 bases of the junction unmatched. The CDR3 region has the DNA TGTGCCAGCAGCTTTCTAGCGGGGAGGGGAGATACGCAGTATTTT. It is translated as CASSFLAGRGDTQYF.

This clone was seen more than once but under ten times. The CDR3: CASGTRQGYGYTF. The CDR3, as DNA: TGTGCTAGTGGCACACGACAGGGCTATGGCTACACCTTC. The rearrangement joins TRBV12-5 to TRBJ1-2; 7 positions match TRBD1. CDR3 length equals 13 residues. Germline V gives CDR1 LGHNT, CDR2 FRNRAP. V gave up 6 bases and J gave up 4 bases; unmatched junction bases: 5.

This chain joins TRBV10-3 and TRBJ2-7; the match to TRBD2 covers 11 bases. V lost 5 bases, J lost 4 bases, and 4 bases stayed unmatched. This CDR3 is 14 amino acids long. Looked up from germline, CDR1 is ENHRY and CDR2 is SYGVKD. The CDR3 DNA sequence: TGTGCCATCAGTCGACTAGCGGGGACGTACGAGCAGTACTTC. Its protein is CAISRLAGTYEQYF.

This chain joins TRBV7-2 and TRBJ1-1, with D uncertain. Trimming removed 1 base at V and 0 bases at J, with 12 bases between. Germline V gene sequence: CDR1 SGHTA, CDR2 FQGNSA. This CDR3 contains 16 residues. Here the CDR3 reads CASSLGSLPLNTEAFF. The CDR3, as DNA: TGTGCCAGCAGCTTAGGGTCCCTACCCTTGAACACTGAAGCTTTCTTT.

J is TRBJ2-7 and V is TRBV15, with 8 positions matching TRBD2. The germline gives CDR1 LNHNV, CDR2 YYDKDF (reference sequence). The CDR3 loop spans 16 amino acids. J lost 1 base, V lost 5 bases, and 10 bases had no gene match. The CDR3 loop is CATSRDPGLVSYEQYF. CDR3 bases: TGTGCCACCAGCCGTGATCCGGGACTAGTTTCCTACGAGCAGTACTTC.

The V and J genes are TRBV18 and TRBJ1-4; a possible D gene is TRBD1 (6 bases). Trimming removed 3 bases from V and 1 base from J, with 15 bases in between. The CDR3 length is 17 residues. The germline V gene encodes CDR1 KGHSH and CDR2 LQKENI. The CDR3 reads CASSPFEQGLTNEKLFF. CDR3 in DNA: TGTGCCAGCTCACCGTTCGAACAGGGTTTAACTAATGAAAAACTGTTTTTT. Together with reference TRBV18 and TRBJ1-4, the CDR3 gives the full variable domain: NAGVMQNPRHLVRRRGQEARLRCSPMKGHSHVYWYRQLPEEGLKFMVYLQKENIIDESGMPKERFSAEFPKEGPSILRIQQVVRGDSAAYFCASSPFEQGLTNEKLFFGSGTQLSVL.

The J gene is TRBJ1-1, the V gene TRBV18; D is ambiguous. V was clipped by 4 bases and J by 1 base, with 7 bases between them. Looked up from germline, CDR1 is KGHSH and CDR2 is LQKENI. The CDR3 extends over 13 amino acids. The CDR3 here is CASSLQENTEAFF. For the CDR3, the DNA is TGTGCCAGCTCACTTCAGGAGAACACTGAAGCTTTCTTT.

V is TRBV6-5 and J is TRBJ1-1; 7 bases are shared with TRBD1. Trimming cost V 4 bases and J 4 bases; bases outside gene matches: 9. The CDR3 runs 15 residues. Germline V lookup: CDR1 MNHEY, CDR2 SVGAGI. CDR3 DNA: TGTGCCAGCAGTTCCAACCGACAGGGAGGCACTGAAGCTTTCTTT. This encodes CASSSNRQGGTEAFF.

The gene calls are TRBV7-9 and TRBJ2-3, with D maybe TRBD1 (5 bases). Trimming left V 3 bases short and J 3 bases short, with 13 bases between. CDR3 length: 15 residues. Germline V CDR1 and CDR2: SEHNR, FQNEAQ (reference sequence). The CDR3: CASSFKGRITDTQYF. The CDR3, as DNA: TGTGCCAGCAGCTTCAAGGGGCGTATAACAGATACGCAGTATTTT.

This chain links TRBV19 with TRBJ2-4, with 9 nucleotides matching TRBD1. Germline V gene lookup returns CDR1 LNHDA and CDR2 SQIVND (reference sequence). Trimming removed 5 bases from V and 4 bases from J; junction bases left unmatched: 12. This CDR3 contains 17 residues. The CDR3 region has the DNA TGTGCCAGTAGTTCCCGAGGGCCGGGACAGGGAAAAAACATTCAGTACTTC. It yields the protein CASSSRGPGQGKNIQYF.

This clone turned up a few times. CDR3 residues: CASSGGMGDSPLHF. The CDR3, as DNA: TGTGCCAGCAGCGGGGGGATGGGAGATTCACCCCTCCACTTT. The chain couples TRBV5-4 to TRBJ1-6; a possible D gene is TRBD1 (5 bases). Deletions cut 4 bases from V and 8 bases from J, with 13 bases between. CDR3 length: 14 amino acids. Germline V CDR1 and CDR2: SGHNT, YYREEE (reference sequence).